A selection of T cell receptor beta chains follows, all from one sample in a study of immune evolution from preneoplasia to lung adenocarcinoma. Here immunoSEQ multiplex PCR was the method, and the copy in TCRdb shows in-frame clones only, minus some. The sample has around 7,000 clones, roughly 80% seen once; the top ten hold over 15%. Sequencing input: FFPE adjacent normal lung tissue. The receptors originated from a person aged 65-85 years with lung adenocarcinoma. CDR3s include the opening cysteine and the closing phenylalanine or tryptophan. The D gene is left open where the match is weak. Some rows mark clone size as missing; the rest say once, few, many or name a class of expanded clone.

clone_size: few
d_call: -
v_call: TRBV15
j_call: TRBJ1-1
cdr3_aa: CATSRDLRGSLNTEAFF
cdr3_nt: TGTGCCACCAGCAGAGATCTCAGGGGATCATTGAACACTGAAGCTTTCTTT

clone_size: once
d_call: TRBD2
v_call: TRBV7-6
j_call: TRBJ2-2
cdr3_aa: CASSSRTSGATGELFF
cdr3_nt: TGTGCCAGCAGCTCGCGGACTAGCGGGGCCACCGGGGAGCTGTTTTTT

clone_size: few
d_call: -
v_call: TRBV6-6
j_call: TRBJ1-1
cdr3_aa: CASSYSGTQNTEAFF
cdr3_nt: TGTGCCAGCAGTTACTCGGGGACACAGAACACTGAAGCTTTCTTT

clone_size: -
d_call: TRBD2
v_call: TRBV5-1
j_call: TRBJ2-1
cdr3_aa: CASSFNSGGWNEQFF
cdr3_nt: TGCGCCAGCAGCTTTAATAGCGGGGGTTGGAATGAGCAGTTCTTC

clone_size: -
d_call: -
v_call: TRBV28
j_call: TRBJ2-7
cdr3_aa: CASSLPGALSYEQYF
cdr3_nt: TGTGCCAGCAGTTTACCTGGGGCCCTCTCCTACGAGCAGTACTTC

clone_size: once
d_call: -
v_call: TRBV11-2
j_call: TRBJ2-5
cdr3_aa: CASSWGRETQYF
cdr3_nt: TGTGCCAGCAGCTGGGGCAGGGAGACCCAGTACTTC

clone_size: -
d_call: -
v_call: TRBV5-4
j_call: TRBJ2-5
cdr3_aa: CASSSGTERIQETQYF
cdr3_nt: TGTGCCAGCAGCTCCGGGACGGAGAGGATCCAAGAGACCCAGTACTTC

clone_size: once
d_call: -
v_call: TRBV5-6
j_call: TRBJ2-5
cdr3_aa: CASSLVGGETQYF
cdr3_nt: TGTGCCAGCAGCTTGGTTGGGGGAGAGACCCAGTACTTC

clone_size: -
d_call: -
v_call: TRBV5-4
j_call: TRBJ2-5
cdr3_aa: CASSTGPRETQYF
cdr3_nt: TGTGCCAGCAGCACGGGACCTCGGGAGACCCAGTACTTC

clone_size: -
d_call: TRBD2
v_call: TRBV14
j_call: TRBJ2-2
cdr3_aa: CASSQDAAGGPGGELFF
cdr3_nt: TGTGCCAGCAGCCAAGATGCTGCGGGGGGGCCTGGCGGGGAGCTGTTTTTT

clone_size: -
d_call: TRBD1
v_call: TRBV7-9
j_call: TRBJ2-7
cdr3_aa: CASSQPSGQGIHEQYF
cdr3_nt: TGTGCCAGCAGCCAACCCTCGGGACAGGGGATCCACGAGCAGTACTTC

clone_size: -
d_call: -
v_call: TRBV4-1
j_call: TRBJ1-3
cdr3_aa: CASRGQAVGAGNTIYF
cdr3_nt: TGCGCCAGCAGGGGACAAGCCGTAGGGGCTGGAAACACCATATATTTT

clone_size: -
d_call: -
v_call: TRBV10-3
j_call: TRBJ2-7
cdr3_aa: CATGTLQGGEQYF
cdr3_nt: TGTGCCACCGGAACATTGCAGGGGGGCGAGCAGTACTTC

clone_size: -
d_call: -
v_call: TRBV2
j_call: TRBJ1-3
cdr3_aa: CASRYSGNTIYF
cdr3_nt: TGTGCCAGCAGATACTCTGGAAACACCATATATTTT

clone_size: -
d_call: -
v_call: TRBV6-5
j_call: TRBJ1-2
cdr3_aa: CASNRAPDNYGYTF
cdr3_nt: TGTGCCAGCAACAGGGCGCCCGATAACTATGGCTACACCTTC

clone_size: -
d_call: -
v_call: TRBV2
j_call: TRBJ1-5
cdr3_aa: CASSAESGNQPQHF
cdr3_nt: TGTGCCAGCAGCGCAGAGTCAGGAAATCAGCCCCAGCATTTT

clone_size: -
d_call: -
v_call: TRBV18
j_call: TRBJ1-3
cdr3_aa: CASSPGRREGNTIYF
cdr3_nt: TGTGCCAGCTCACCCGGACGCCGGGAGGGAAACACCATATATTTT

clone_size: -
d_call: TRBD2
v_call: TRBV9
j_call: TRBJ2-5
cdr3_aa: CASSATSGGLGETQYF
cdr3_nt: TGTGCCAGCAGCGCGACTAGCGGGGGTCTTGGGGAGACCCAGTACTTC

clone_size: few
d_call: -
v_call: TRBV7-2
j_call: TRBJ2-5
cdr3_aa: CASSLGGELYQETQYF
cdr3_nt: TGTGCCAGCAGCTTAGGTGGGGAATTGTACCAAGAGACCCAGTACTTC

clone_size: -
d_call: -
v_call: TRBV27
j_call: TRBJ1-2
cdr3_aa: CASSFGGAFYGYTF
cdr3_nt: TGTGCCAGCAGTTTCGGGGGAGCGTTCTATGGCTACACCTTC

clone_size: -
d_call: -
v_call: TRBV6-5
j_call: TRBJ1-1
cdr3_aa: CASSYSWDTEAFF
cdr3_nt: TGTGCCAGCAGTTATTCGTGGGACACTGAAGCTTTCTTT

clone_size: once
d_call: -
v_call: TRBV6-1
j_call: TRBJ2-7
cdr3_aa: CASSEGPVAYEQYF
cdr3_nt: TGTGCCAGCAGTGAGGGACCGGTGGCCTACGAGCAGTACTTC

clone_size: -
d_call: -
v_call: TRBV9
j_call: TRBJ2-7
cdr3_aa: CASSAEGGGEQYF
cdr3_nt: TGTGCCAGCAGCGCCGAGGGGGGCGGCGAGCAGTACTTC

clone_size: few
d_call: -
v_call: TRBV6-1
j_call: TRBJ2-4
cdr3_aa: CASRSQGTAKNIQYF
cdr3_nt: TGTGCCAGCAGGTCACAGGGTACGGCCAAAAACATTCAGTACTTC

clone_size: -
d_call: TRBD1
v_call: TRBV11-2
j_call: TRBJ1-2
cdr3_aa: CASSFTGQGDGYTF
cdr3_nt: TGTGCCAGCAGCTTTACGGGACAGGGCGATGGCTACACCTTC

clone_size: -
d_call: -
v_call: TRBV5-1
j_call: TRBJ2-1
cdr3_aa: CASSLTQSSYNEQFF
cdr3_nt: TGCGCCAGCAGCCTGACTCAGAGCTCCTACAATGAGCAGTTCTTC

clone_size: -
d_call: -
v_call: TRBV2
j_call: TRBJ2-5
cdr3_aa: CASSEGRNGETQYF
cdr3_nt: TGTGCCAGCAGTGAAGGCCGGAACGGGGAGACCCAGTACTTC

clone_size: -
d_call: TRBD1
v_call: TRBV6-5
j_call: TRBJ1-1
cdr3_aa: CASSWGQGDTEAFF
cdr3_nt: TGTGCCAGCAGTTGGGGACAGGGGGACACTGAAGCTTTCTTT

clone_size: -
d_call: -
v_call: TRBV4-2
j_call: TRBJ2-3
cdr3_aa: CASSQTTDTQYF
cdr3_nt: TGTGCCAGCAGCCAAACCACAGATACGCAGTATTTT

clone_size: -
d_call: TRBD1
v_call: TRBV27
j_call: TRBJ1-2
cdr3_aa: CASSIAGTGGYGYTF
cdr3_nt: TGTGCCAGCAGTATCGCCGGGACAGGGGGCTATGGCTACACCTTC

clone_size: -
d_call: TRBD2
v_call: TRBV2
j_call: TRBJ2-3
cdr3_aa: CASSDQRGATDTQYF
cdr3_nt: TGTGCCAGCAGTGATCAGCGGGGGGCTACAGATACGCAGTATTTT

clone_size: -
d_call: -
v_call: TRBV5-1
j_call: TRBJ1-5
cdr3_aa: CASSLVDSNQPQHF
cdr3_nt: TGCGCCAGCAGCTTGGTAGACAGCAATCAGCCCCAGCATTTT

clone_size: -
d_call: -
v_call: TRBV5-1
j_call: TRBJ2-3
cdr3_aa: CASSLARGSTDTQYF
cdr3_nt: TGCGCCAGCAGCTTGGCTCGGGGCAGCACAGATACGCAGTATTTT

clone_size: -
d_call: TRBD1
v_call: TRBV7-3
j_call: TRBJ1-6
cdr3_aa: CASSTGTGRNSPLHF
cdr3_nt: TGTGCCAGCAGCACAGGGACAGGGAGGAATTCACCCCTCCACTTT

clone_size: -
d_call: TRBD2
v_call: TRBV2
j_call: TRBJ2-5
cdr3_aa: CASIGAGGRSETQYF
cdr3_nt: TGTGCCAGCATAGGGGCGGGGGGGCGTAGTGAGACCCAGTACTTC

clone_size: few
d_call: -
v_call: TRBV7-9
j_call: TRBJ1-5
cdr3_aa: CASSPPGNSNQPQHF
cdr3_nt: TGTGCCAGCAGCCCCCCCGGGAATAGCAATCAGCCCCAGCATTTT

clone_size: -
d_call: -
v_call: TRBV5-1
j_call: TRBJ2-1
cdr3_aa: CASSLGEVGGGYNEQFF
cdr3_nt: TGCGCCAGCAGCTTGGGGGAGGTAGGGGGAGGCTACAATGAGCAGTTCTTC

clone_size: -
d_call: -
v_call: TRBV18
j_call: TRBJ1-1
cdr3_aa: CASSSRGGIAFF
cdr3_nt: TGTGCCAGCTCATCCAGGGGAGGGATCGCTTTCTTT

clone_size: -
d_call: -
v_call: TRBV5-4
j_call: TRBJ1-2
cdr3_aa: CASRFWGMNYGYTF
cdr3_nt: TGTGCCAGCAGATTTTGGGGGATGAACTATGGCTACACCTTC

clone_size: -
d_call: TRBD1
v_call: TRBV13
j_call: TRBJ2-3
cdr3_aa: CASSRSDRGQNTQYF
cdr3_nt: TGTGCCAGCAGCAGGTCGGACAGGGGGCAAAATACGCAGTATTTT

clone_size: -
d_call: -
v_call: TRBV28
j_call: TRBJ1-5
cdr3_aa: CASSSYLGGKPQHF
cdr3_nt: TGTGCCAGCAGTTCTTACCTTGGGGGAAAGCCCCAGCATTTT

clone_size: few
d_call: TRBD2
v_call: TRBV6-1
j_call: TRBJ2-3
cdr3_aa: CASSELGSGGADTQYF
cdr3_nt: TGTGCCAGCAGTGAATTAGGGTCCGGGGGGGCAGATACGCAGTATTTT

clone_size: -
d_call: -
v_call: TRBV2
j_call: TRBJ2-7
cdr3_aa: CASILDSSYEQYF
cdr3_nt: TGTGCCAGCATTCTCGACAGCTCCTACGAGCAGTACTTC

clone_size: medium-sized
d_call: -
v_call: TRBV4-1
j_call: TRBJ2-5
cdr3_aa: CASSQEMDQETQYF
cdr3_nt: TGCGCCAGCAGCCAAGAGATGGATCAAGAGACCCAGTACTTC

clone_size: -
d_call: TRBD1
v_call: TRBV6-1
j_call: TRBJ1-2
cdr3_aa: CASTRQGRLGYTF
cdr3_nt: TGTGCCAGCACCAGACAGGGGCGTCTTGGCTACACCTTC

clone_size: -
d_call: -
v_call: TRBV13
j_call: TRBJ1-1
cdr3_aa: CASSGGDTEAFF
cdr3_nt: TGTGCCAGCAGCGGTGGGGACACTGAAGCTTTCTTT

clone_size: -
d_call: -
v_call: TRBV6-6
j_call: TRBJ2-7
cdr3_aa: CASSYGGATASYEQYF
cdr3_nt: TGTGCCAGCAGTTACGGGGGGGCAACGGCGTCCTACGAGCAGTACTTC

clone_size: -
d_call: -
v_call: TRBV18
j_call: TRBJ1-1
cdr3_aa: CASSPTAMGDTEAFF
cdr3_nt: TGTGCCAGCTCACCGACCGCTATGGGGGACACTGAAGCTTTCTTT

clone_size: -
d_call: TRBD1
v_call: TRBV10-2
j_call: TRBJ1-2
cdr3_aa: CASKPGQGSGGYTF
cdr3_nt: TGCGCCAGCAAACCGGGACAGGGAAGTGGCGGCTACACCTTC

clone_size: -
d_call: -
v_call: TRBV6-1
j_call: TRBJ1-5
cdr3_aa: CASSEDSGSNQPQHF
cdr3_nt: TGTGCCAGCAGTGAAGACTCCGGGAGCAATCAGCCCCAGCATTTT

clone_size: -
d_call: -
v_call: TRBV7-9
j_call: TRBJ1-6
cdr3_aa: CASSWPGETSPLHF
cdr3_nt: TGTGCCAGCAGCTGGCCAGGGGAGACATCACCCCTCCACTTT

clone_size: -
d_call: -
v_call: TRBV4-2
j_call: TRBJ1-2
cdr3_aa: CASSQDGLLNYDYTF
cdr3_nt: TGTGCCAGCAGCCAAGATGGGCTTCTTAACTATGACTACACCTTC

clone_size: once
d_call: -
v_call: TRBV6-6
j_call: TRBJ2-5
cdr3_aa: CASSYSSLGETQYF
cdr3_nt: TGTGCCAGCAGTTACTCCTCATTGGGGGAGACCCAGTACTTC

clone_size: once
d_call: -
v_call: TRBV18
j_call: TRBJ2-3
cdr3_aa: CASSRARVTDTQYF
cdr3_nt: TGTGCCAGCTCACGAGCCAGGGTCACAGATACGCAGTATTTT

clone_size: -
d_call: TRBD1
v_call: TRBV10-3
j_call: TRBJ1-2
cdr3_aa: CAIKGQGNAGYTF
cdr3_nt: TGTGCCATCAAGGGACAGGGGAATGCCGGCTACACCTTC

clone_size: medium-sized
d_call: -
v_call: TRBV28
j_call: TRBJ1-3
cdr3_aa: CASTPSSGNTIYF
cdr3_nt: TGTGCCAGCACCCCATCCTCCGGAAACACCATATATTTT

clone_size: -
d_call: -
v_call: TRBV6-5
j_call: TRBJ2-7
cdr3_aa: CASRSPKGGYEQYF
cdr3_nt: TGTGCCAGCAGATCCCCGAAAGGGGGCTACGAGCAGTACTTC